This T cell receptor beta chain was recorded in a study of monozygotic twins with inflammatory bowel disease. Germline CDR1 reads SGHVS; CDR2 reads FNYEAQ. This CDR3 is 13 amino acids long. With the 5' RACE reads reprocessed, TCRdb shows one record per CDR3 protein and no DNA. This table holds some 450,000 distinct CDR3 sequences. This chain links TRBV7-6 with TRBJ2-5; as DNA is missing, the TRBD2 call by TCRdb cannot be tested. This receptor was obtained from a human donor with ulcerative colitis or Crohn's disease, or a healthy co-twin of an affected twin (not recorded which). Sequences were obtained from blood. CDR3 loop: CASSEGQEETQYF.